A selection of T cell receptor beta chains follows, all from one sample in a study of response to subunit inactivated influenza vaccine. One entry per CDR3 protein, called by TCRdb with MiXCR from the RT-PCR reads. The data contain hundreds of thousands of distinct CDR3 sequences, 12% to 15% of them singletons. The sample was PBMCs from blood, taken less than 15 days before vaccination. The receptors come from a man aged 50 to 60 who received an inactivated influenza vaccine. The conserved cysteine and the conserved F or W are not part of the CDR3 here. The order of the fields is V gene, CDR3 protein.

v_call: TRBV29-1; cdr3_aa: SVEFGTNTQY
v_call: TRBV11-2; cdr3_aa: ASSLGLAVLYEQY
v_call: TRBV20-1; cdr3_aa: SARDFGGLSYEQY
v_call: TRBV19; cdr3_aa: ASSNPGGTNTEAF
v_call: TRBV4-1; cdr3_aa: ASSQGQGGSSTEAF
v_call: TRBV4-1; cdr3_aa: ASSQDFKRGAFGANVLT
v_call: TRBV24-1; cdr3_aa: ATSDNRGQETQY
v_call: TRBV5-5; cdr3_aa: ASSLAIRTDTQY
v_call: TRBV4-3; cdr3_aa: ASSQEDRRPYNEQF
v_call: TRBV12-5; cdr3_aa: ASASGAAGNTIY
v_call: TRBV20-1; cdr3_aa: SASDAGGYYNEQF
v_call: TRBV4-2; cdr3_aa: ASSQDRGEQY
v_call: TRBV12-3/TRBV12-4; cdr3_aa: ASSARQGGTGELF
v_call: TRBV20-1; cdr3_aa: SALPGVNTEAF